Here is one T cell receptor beta chain with its context. The data derive from a study of OX40 agonist ivuxolimab in advanced cancers. Germline CDR1 reads MNHNS; CDR2 reads SASEGT. J gave up 0 bases and V 4 bases, and 9 bases lay outside the gene matches. This CDR3 is built from 17 residues. Repertoires were generated with immunoSEQ multiplex PCR, while TCRdb's copy carries only in-frame clones and drops some. The table records tens of thousands of clones, roughly nine tenths of them present only once. The receptor was derived from an adult with an advanced solid tumor such as melanoma, head and neck, liver or kidney cancer. The genes are TRBV6-1 and TRBJ2-4; 7 nucleotides line up with TRBD2. The specimen was CD4+ or CD8+ T cells sorted from blood, collected in a trial of the OX40 agonist ivuxolimab. The CDR3 region has the DNA TGTGCCAGCAGTGGGTCCTGGACTAGACTAGCCAAAAACATTCAGTACTTC. This translates into CASSGSWTRLAKNIQYF.